The 21 T cell receptor beta chains given below trace back to one sample, sequenced in a study of cytomegalovirus exposure and HLA in healthy donors. Primers for the PCR totalled 60 Vbeta and 13 Jbeta. Assay: immunoSEQ multiplex PCR; the TCRdb copy retains only in-frame clones and omits some. This table holds 80,000 to 100,000 clones, over 70% found once. Sequencing was done on a sample of PBMCs. These TCRs come from a man aged 18 to 35 in good health and CMV-seropositive.

V and J are TRBV6-1 and TRBJ2-7; D may be TRBD1 (5 bases). CDR1 and CDR2 (germline): MNHNS, SASEGT. Trimming shortened V by 4 bases and J by 0 bases, and 16 bases separated the two germline ends. This CDR3 is built from 16 residues. In DNA form, the CDR3 reads TGTGCCAGCAGTGTGCATGGGGCGGACCCCTCCTACGAGCAGTACTTC. Protein product: CASSVHGADPSYEQYF.

V gene TRBV25-1 combines with J gene TRBJ2-2, with 8 bases that match TRBD2. CDR3 size: 15 residues. The junction had 8 bases not matched to a gene; V was cut back by 6 bases and J by 5 bases. Per germline, CDR1 MGHDK and CDR2 SYGVNS. Here the CDR3 reads CASRERGPGTGELFF. The CDR3 DNA reads TGTGCCAGCAGAGAGCGGGGGCCGGGGACCGGGGAGCTGTTTTTT.

V gene TRBV18 combines with J gene TRBJ1-4; D gene unclear. Germline V CDR1 and CDR2: KGHSH, LQKENI. The V and J ends lost 2 bases and 0 bases respectively, with 7 bases between them. The CDR3 is 15 amino acids. In DNA, the CDR3 is TGTGCCAGCTCACCAGGAGCTGCAACTAATGAAAAACTGTTTTTT. Encoded protein: CASSPGAATNEKLFF.

The CDR3 loop is CASSPGRGSFYTQYF. CDR3 coding DNA: TGTGCCAGCAGTCCGGGTCGGGGGTCCTTTTATACCCAGTACTTC. The gene calls are TRBV27 and TRBJ2-5, with D maybe TRBD2 (6 bases). CDR1 MNHEY and CDR2 SMNVEV come from the germline V gene (reference sequence). The CDR3 is 15 residues long. V lost 5 bases, J lost 8 bases, and 21 bases lay in between.

V gene TRBV10-1 combines with J gene TRBJ2-4; D is unresolved. Between the trimmed V and J ends, which lost 3 bases and 3 bases, there was a span of 18 bases. Germline V CDR1 and CDR2: WNHNN, SYGVQD (reference sequence). The CDR3 extends over 17 amino acids. In DNA form, the CDR3 reads TGCGCCAGCAGTGAACGCGAATCATCGCCGAGCAAAAACATTCAGTACTTC. It is translated as CASSERESSPSKNIQYF.

This clone is a singleton in its sample. One end of the junction is discordant with germline, which a read error may explain. The V gene is TRBV29-1, the J gene TRBJ2-7; 15 bases agree with TRBD2. The CDR3 totals 15 residues. From germline, CDR1 is SQVTM and CDR2 ANQGSEA. The CDR3 DNA reads TGCAGCGTCGAAGGGACTAGCGGGGGGAGCTACGAGCAGTACTTC. It is translated as CSVEGTSGGSYEQYF.

This clone appeared a single time. J is TRBJ1-2 and V is TRBV6-1; weak D call: TRBD1 (5 bases). The germline V gene encodes CDR1 MNHNS and CDR2 SASEGT. Between the trimmed V and J ends, which lost 3 bases and 11 bases, there was a span of 16 bases. The CDR3 is 13 residues long. In nucleotides, the CDR3 is TGTGCCAGCAGTGAGGGGCTCGAAGGGCCGTACACCTTC. Protein: CASSEGLEGPYTF.

This clone was seen once. V is TRBV4-1 and J is TRBJ1-5; possibly TRBD1 for D (6 bases). Trimming took 0 bases from V and 4 from J, leaving 10 bases between them. The CDR3 sequence is 15 residues long. The germline V gene has CDR1 MGHRA and CDR2 YSYEKL. The CDR3 DNA sequence: TGCGCCAGCAGCCAAGAGCAAACAGGGAATCAGCCCCAGCATTTT. Its protein product is CASSQEQTGNQPQHF.

This clone was seen more than once but under ten times. The V and J genes are TRBV7-2 and TRBJ1-2; possible D gene TRBD1, 5 bases. CDR3 size: 14 residues. V was cut by 3 bases and J by 7 bases, with 15 bases left in between. Germline CDR1 SGHTA, CDR2 FQGNSA. The CDR3 sequence: CASSFIQGAGGYTF. The CDR3 DNA is TGTGCCAGCAGCTTCATTCAGGGCGCCGGTGGCTACACCTTC.

This clone was detected only once. This chain connects TRBV28 to TRBJ1-3; no firm D call. Germline V gives CDR1 MDHEN, CDR2 SYDVKM. The CDR3 runs 13 residues. The V gene lost 7 bases and the J gene lost 4 bases, with 11 bases spanning the gap. The CDR3 protein is CASTAGHGNTIYF. Written as DNA, the CDR3 is TGTGCCAGCACCGCTGGGCACGGAAACACCATATATTTT.

This clone has just one count. The chain combines TRBV18 with TRBJ1-5; 11 nucleotides agree with TRBD1. V was clipped by 6 bases and J by 0 bases; unmatched bases: 1. CDR3 size: 15 residues. Germline CDR1 reads KGHSH; CDR2 reads LQKENI. The CDR3 region has the DNA TGTGCCAGCTCCGGACAGGGGGCTAGCAATCAGCCCCAGCATTTT. This sequence encodes CASSGQGASNQPQHF.

A few counts support this clone. The chain employs TRBV11-2 and TRBJ2-7; TRBD1 agrees at 7 bases. The V gene end was trimmed by 3 bases and the J gene end by 3 bases; junction bases not matched to a gene: 2. Looked up from germline, CDR1 is SGHAT and CDR2 is FQNNGV. The CDR3 consists of 13 residues. CDR3 DNA sequence: TGTGCCAGCAGCTTGACAGGGAACTACGAGCAGTACTTC. Amino acid sequence: CASSLTGNYEQYF.

The chain recombines TRBV25-1 with TRBJ2-1, with TRBD1 matching over 8 bases. The CDR3 contains 16 residues. Per germline, CDR1 MGHDK and CDR2 SYGVNS. Trimming at V came to 0 bases and at J to 5 bases, leaving 6 bases not matched to a gene. CDR3: CASSEYTGQVNNEQFF. CDR3 in DNA: TGTGCCAGCAGTGAATACACGGGACAGGTGAACAATGAGCAGTTCTTC. Combining the CDR3 with reference TRBV25-1 and TRBJ2-1 gives the whole variable domain EADIYQTPRYLVIGTGKKITLECSQTMGHDKMYWYQQDPGMELHLIHYSYGVNSTEKGDLSSESTVSRIRTEHFPLTLESARPSHTSQYLCASSEYTGQVNNEQFFGPGTRLTVL.

The chain links TRBV27 to TRBJ2-7; the match to TRBD2 covers 14 bases. The ends lost 5 bases at V and 6 bases at J; junction bases unmatched: 9. The length of the CDR3 is 16 residues. From germline, CDR1 is MNHEY and CDR2 SMNVEV (reference sequence). CDR3 sequence: CASSLRTSGGSGEQYF. CDR3 DNA sequence: TGTGCCAGCAGTCTCCGGACTAGCGGGGGGAGCGGCGAGCAGTACTTC.

The J gene is TRBJ1-5, the V gene TRBV6-5; 7 bases fit TRBD1. Germline V gene data show CDR1 as MNHEY and CDR2 as SVGAGI. With V trimmed by 4 bases and J by 7 bases, 7 bases remained unmatched. CDR3 size: 14 residues. The CDR3 nucleotides are TGTGCCAGCAGTTCGACAGGGTTGGAACAGCCCCAGCATTTT. Residues: CASSSTGLEQPQHF.

The V and J genes are TRBV9 and TRBJ2-5, with D unresolved. The CDR3 sequence is 14 residues long. Looked up from germline, CDR1 is SGDLS and CDR2 is YYNGEE. Between the trimmed V and J ends, which lost 0 bases and 0 bases, there was a span of 6 bases. Here the CDR3 reads CASSVAVDQETQYF. DNA for the CDR3: TGTGCCAGCAGCGTAGCCGTAGACCAAGAGACCCAGTACTTC.

The chain's CDR3 is CASSTPGQGSQPQHF. The CDR3 region has the DNA TGTGCCAGTAGTACACCGGGACAGGGTTCCCAGCCCCAGCATTTT. The chain joins TRBV19 to TRBJ1-5, with 9 nucleotides matching TRBD1. There are 15 residues in the CDR3. After removal of 4 bases from V and 7 bases from J, the junction contained 8 bases not matched to a gene. The germline V gene encodes CDR1 LNHDA and CDR2 SQIVND (reference sequence).

The chain uses TRBV6-1 and TRBJ2-5; 9 nucleotides match TRBD2. Germline lookup yields CDR1 MNHNS and CDR2 SASEGT. CDR3 size: 14 residues. The V segment lost 5 bases and the J segment 6 bases; nucleotides outside the gene matches: 7. CDR3 protein: CASSLASGEKTQYF. CDR3 nucleotide sequence: TGTGCCAGCAGTCTGGCTAGCGGGGAAAAGACCCAGTACTTC.

This clone has only one observation. The chain has TRBV6-1 and TRBJ2-3; the match to TRBD1 covers 8 bases. V lost 0 bases, J lost 5 bases, and 4 bases stayed unmatched. This CDR3 region has 15 residues. CDR1 MNHNS and CDR2 SASEGT come from the germline V gene. The CDR3 here is CASSEAPGGKDTQYF. In DNA, the CDR3 is TGTGCCAGCAGTGAAGCGCCAGGGGGCAAAGATACGCAGTATTTT.

The chain uses TRBV15 and TRBJ1-1; tentative D call: TRBD1 (6 bases). Trimming cost V 5 bases and J 5 bases, with 24 bases left between them. CDR3 length: 17 amino acids. Germline V gene data show CDR1 as LNHNV and CDR2 as YYDKDF (reference sequence). The CDR3 sequence is CATSARGAGDVRTEAFF. Here the CDR3 DNA reads TGTGCCACCAGCGCGCGGGGGGCAGGGGACGTGAGGACTGAAGCTTTCTTT.

The rearrangement uses TRBV19 and TRBJ2-3, with a weak D call TRBD2 (6 bases). Germline-derived CDR1 and CDR2 are LNHDA and SQIVND (reference sequence). V was trimmed by 4 bases and J by 4 bases, leaving 15 bases between them. The CDR3 loop spans 15 amino acids. CDR3 nucleotide sequence: TGTGCCAGTAGTAGCCGGGCCAGGGAGGCAGATACGCAGTATTTT. This translates into CASSSRAREADTQYF.